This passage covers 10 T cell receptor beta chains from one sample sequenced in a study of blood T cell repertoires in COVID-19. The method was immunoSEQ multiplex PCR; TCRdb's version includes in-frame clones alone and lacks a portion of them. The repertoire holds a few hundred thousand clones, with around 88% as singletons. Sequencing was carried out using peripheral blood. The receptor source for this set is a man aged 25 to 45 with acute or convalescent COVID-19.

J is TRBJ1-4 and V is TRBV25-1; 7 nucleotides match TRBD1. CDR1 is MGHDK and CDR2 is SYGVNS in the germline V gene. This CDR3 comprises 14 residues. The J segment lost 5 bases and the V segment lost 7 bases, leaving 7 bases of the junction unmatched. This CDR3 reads CASTPDRRNEKLFF. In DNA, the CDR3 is TGTGCCAGCACCCCGGACAGGAGGAATGAAAAACTGTTTTTT.

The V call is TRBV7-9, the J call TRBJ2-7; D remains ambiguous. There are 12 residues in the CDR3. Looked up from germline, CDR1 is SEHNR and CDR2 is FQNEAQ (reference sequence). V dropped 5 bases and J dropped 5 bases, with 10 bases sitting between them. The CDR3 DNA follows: TGTGCCAGCAGCCCCAGGCCTGACGAGCAGTACTTC. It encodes CASSPRPDEQYF.

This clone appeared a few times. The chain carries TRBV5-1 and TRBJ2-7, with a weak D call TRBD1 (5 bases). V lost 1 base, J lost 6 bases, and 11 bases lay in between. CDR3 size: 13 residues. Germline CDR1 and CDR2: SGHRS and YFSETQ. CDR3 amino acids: CASSLYRSGEQYF. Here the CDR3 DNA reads TGCGCCAGCAGCTTGTACAGGTCTGGCGAGCAGTACTTC.

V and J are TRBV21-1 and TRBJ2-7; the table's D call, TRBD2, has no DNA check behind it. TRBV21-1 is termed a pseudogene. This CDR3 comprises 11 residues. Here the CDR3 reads CASSLSEGKYF. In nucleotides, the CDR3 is TGTGCCAGCAGCCTTAGCGAGGGAAAGTACTTC.

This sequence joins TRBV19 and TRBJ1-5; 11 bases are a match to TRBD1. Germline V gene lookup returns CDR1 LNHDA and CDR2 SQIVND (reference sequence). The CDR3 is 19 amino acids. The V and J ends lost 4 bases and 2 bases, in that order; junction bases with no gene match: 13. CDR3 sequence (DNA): TGTGCCAGTAGTAAGAAGTCGGGACAGGGGGGAGTGGGCAATCAGCCCCAGCATTTT. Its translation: CASSKKSGQGGVGNQPQHF.

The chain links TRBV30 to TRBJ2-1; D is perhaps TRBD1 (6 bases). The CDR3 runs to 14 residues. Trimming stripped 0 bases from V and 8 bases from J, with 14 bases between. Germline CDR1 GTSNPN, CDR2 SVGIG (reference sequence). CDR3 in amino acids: CAWSVTGSIDEQFF. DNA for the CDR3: TGTGCCTGGAGTGTAACAGGGTCTATCGATGAGCAGTTCTTC.

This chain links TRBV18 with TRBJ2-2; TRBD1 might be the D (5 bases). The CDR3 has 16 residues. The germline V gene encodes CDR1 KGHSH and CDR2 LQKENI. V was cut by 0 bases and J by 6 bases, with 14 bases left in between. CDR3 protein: CASSPPGAPESGELFF. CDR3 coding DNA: TGTGCCAGCTCACCACCAGGGGCCCCCGAGTCCGGGGAGCTGTTTTTT. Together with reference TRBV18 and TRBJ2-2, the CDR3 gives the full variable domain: NAGVMQNPRHLVRRRGQEARLRCSPMKGHSHVYWYRQLPEEGLKFMVYLQKENIIDESGMPKERFSAEFPKEGPSILRIQQVVRGDSAAYFCASSPPGAPESGELFFGEGSRLTVL.

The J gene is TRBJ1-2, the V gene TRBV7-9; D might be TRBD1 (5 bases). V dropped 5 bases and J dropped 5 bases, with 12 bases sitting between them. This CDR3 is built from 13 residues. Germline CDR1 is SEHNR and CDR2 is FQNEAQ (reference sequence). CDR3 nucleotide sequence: TGTGCCAGCAGCCTAGACAGAAGATATGGCTACACCTTC. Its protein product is CASSLDRRYGYTF.

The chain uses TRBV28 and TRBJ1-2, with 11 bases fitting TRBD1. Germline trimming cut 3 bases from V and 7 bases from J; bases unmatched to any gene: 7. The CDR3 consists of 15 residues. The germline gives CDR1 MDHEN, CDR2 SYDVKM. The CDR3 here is CASSFPPGQGGGYTF. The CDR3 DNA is TGTGCCAGCAGTTTCCCCCCGGGACAGGGGGGTGGCTACACCTTC.

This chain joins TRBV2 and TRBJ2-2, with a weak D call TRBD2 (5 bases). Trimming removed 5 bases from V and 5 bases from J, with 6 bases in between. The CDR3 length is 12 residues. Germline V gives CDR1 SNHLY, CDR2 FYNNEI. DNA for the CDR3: TGTGCCAGCAGTTGGGAGACCGGGGAGCTGTTTTTT. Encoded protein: CASSWETGELFF.